This record covers a single TCR beta chain. Its antigen is as yet unknown. Survey level was the resolution at which the v3.0 immunoSEQ assay ran. Clones were read by immunoSEQ multiplex PCR, and TCRdb kept only the in-frame ones, dropping some. The table has 20,000 to 30,000 clones, more than 85% seen once. This record comes from a study of long-term antiretroviral therapy in people with HIV. For the study at large: First collections came about a decade before the 2015 immediate-ART recommendation. Whole-study findings and limits: Blood, drawn from 2004 to 2017, may reflect older ART regimens. ART was followed by higher diversity that remained below transplant donor controls. Pre-ART clonal expansion yielded clones that dominated the repertoire at all time points.

Germline CDR1 reads MNHEY; CDR2 reads SVGAGI. J lost 6 bases, V lost 6 bases, and 9 bases had no gene match. The CDR3 has 14 residues. The genes are TRBV6-5 and TRBJ1-1; 8 bases are shared with TRBD1. This material consisted of unsorted PBMCs, taken 1.9 years after starting antiretroviral therapy. The TCR was taken from a woman aged 25 to 39 with HIV. The CDR3 DNA reads TGTGCCAGCAGACCTCCGACAGGGGCGGCTGAAGCTTTCTTT. Protein: CASRPPTGAAEAFF.